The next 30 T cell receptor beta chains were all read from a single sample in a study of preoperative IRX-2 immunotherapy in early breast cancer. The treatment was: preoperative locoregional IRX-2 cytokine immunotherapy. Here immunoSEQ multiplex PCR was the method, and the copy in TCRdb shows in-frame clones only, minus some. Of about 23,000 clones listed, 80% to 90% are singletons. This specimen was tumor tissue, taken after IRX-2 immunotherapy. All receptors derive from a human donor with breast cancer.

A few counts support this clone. In DNA, the CDR3 is TGTGCCAGCAGCTTAGCAGGGTGGACTGAAGCTTTCTTT. This translates into CASSLAGWTEAFF. J is TRBJ1-1 and V is TRBV7-9; no definite D call. V was cut by 0 bases and J by 5 bases, with 7 bases left in between. Per the germline V gene, CDR1 is SEHNR and CDR2 is FQNEAQ (reference sequence). This CDR3 has 13 residues.

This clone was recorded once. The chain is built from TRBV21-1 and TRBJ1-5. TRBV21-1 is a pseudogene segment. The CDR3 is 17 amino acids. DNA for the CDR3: TGTGCCAGCAGCAAAAGACCAATCACGGATAGCAATCAGCCCCAGCATTTT. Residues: CASSKRPITDSNQPQHF.

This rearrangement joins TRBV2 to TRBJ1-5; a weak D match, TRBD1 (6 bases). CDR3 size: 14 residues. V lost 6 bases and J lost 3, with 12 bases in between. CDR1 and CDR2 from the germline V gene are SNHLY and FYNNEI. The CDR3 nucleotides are TGTGCCAGCAGAGGACAGTTAAACAATCAGCCCCAGCATTTT. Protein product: CASRGQLNNQPQHF.

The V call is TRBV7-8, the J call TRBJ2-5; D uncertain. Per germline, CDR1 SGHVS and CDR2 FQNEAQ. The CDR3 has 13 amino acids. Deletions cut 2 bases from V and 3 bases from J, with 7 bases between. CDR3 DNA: TGTGCCAGCAGCTTAAGGCCTGAAGAGACCCAGTACTTC. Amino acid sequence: CASSLRPEETQYF.

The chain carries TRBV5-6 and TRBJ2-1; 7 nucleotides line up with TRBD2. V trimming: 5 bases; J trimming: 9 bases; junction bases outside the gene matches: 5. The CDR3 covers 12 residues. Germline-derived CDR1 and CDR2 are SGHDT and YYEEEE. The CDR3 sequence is CASRLSGSEQFF. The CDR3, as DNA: TGTGCCAGCAGACTTAGCGGGTCTGAGCAGTTCTTC.

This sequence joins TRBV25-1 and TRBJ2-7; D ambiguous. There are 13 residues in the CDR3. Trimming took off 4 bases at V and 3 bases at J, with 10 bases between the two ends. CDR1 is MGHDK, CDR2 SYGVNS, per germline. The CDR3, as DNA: TGTGCCAGCAGTGCCCTGGACGGCTACGAGCAGTACTTC. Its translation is CASSALDGYEQYF.

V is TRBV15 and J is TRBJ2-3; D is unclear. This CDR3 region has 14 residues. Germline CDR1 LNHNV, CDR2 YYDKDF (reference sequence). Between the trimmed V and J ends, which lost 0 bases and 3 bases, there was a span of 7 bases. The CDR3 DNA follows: TGTGCCACCAGCAGAGATATCCCGACAGATACGCAGTATTTT. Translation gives CATSRDIPTDTQYF. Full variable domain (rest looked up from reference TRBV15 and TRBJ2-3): DAMVIQNPRYQVTQFGKPVTLSCSQTLNHNVMYWYQQKSSQAPKLLFHYYDKDFNNEADTPDNFQSRRPNTSFCFLDIRSPGLGDTAMYLCATSRDIPTDTQYFGPGTRLTVL.

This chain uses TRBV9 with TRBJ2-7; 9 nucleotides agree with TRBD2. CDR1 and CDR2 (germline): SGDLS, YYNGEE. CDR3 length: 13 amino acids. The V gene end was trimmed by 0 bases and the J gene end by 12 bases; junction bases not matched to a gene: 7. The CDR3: CASSVEGSGSMYF. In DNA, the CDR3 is TGTGCCAGCAGCGTAGAAGGTAGCGGGAGTATGTACTTC.

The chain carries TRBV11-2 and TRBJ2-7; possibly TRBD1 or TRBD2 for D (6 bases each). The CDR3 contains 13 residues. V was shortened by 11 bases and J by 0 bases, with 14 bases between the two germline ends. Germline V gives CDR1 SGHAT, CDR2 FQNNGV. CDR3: CASTGASSYEQYF. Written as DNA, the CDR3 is TGTGCCTCGACGGGGGCTAGCTCCTACGAGCAGTACTTC.

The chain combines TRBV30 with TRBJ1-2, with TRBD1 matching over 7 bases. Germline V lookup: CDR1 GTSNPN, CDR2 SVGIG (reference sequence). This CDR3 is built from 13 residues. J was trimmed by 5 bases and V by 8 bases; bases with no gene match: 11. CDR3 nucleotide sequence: TGTGCCGGTGGGAGGGGGCGCGGGTATGGCTACACCTTC. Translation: CAGGRGRGYGYTF. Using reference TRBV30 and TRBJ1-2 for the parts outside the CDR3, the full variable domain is SQTIHQWPATLVQPVGSPLSLECTVEGTSNPNLYWYRQAAGRGLQLLFYSVGIGQISSEVPQNLSASRPQDRQFILSSKKLLLSDSGFYLCAGGRGRGYGYTFGSGTRLTVV.

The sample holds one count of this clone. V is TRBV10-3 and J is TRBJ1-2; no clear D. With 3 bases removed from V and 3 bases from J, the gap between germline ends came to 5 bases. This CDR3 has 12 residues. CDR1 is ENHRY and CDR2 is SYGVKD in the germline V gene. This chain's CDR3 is CAISEQDYGYTF. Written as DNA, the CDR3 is TGTGCCATCAGTGAACAAGACTATGGCTACACCTTC.

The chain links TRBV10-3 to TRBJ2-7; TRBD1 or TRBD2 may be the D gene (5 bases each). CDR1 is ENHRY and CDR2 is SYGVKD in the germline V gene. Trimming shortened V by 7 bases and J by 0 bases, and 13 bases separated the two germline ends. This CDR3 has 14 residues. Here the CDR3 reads CAIKDGTVSYEQYF. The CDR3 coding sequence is TGTGCCATCAAGGACGGGACCGTCTCCTACGAGCAGTACTTC.

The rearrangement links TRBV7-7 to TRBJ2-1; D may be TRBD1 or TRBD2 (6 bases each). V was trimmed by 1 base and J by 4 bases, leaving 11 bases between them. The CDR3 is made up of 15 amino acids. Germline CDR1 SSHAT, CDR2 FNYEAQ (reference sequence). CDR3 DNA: TGTGCCAGCAGCTTAGGAGGAGGGGGGTACAATGAGCAGTTCTTC. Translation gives CASSLGGGGYNEQFF.

This CDR3 is CASSYSKAGTYEQYF. The CDR3 bases are TGTGCCAGCAGTTACTCGAAGGCAGGGACCTACGAGCAGTACTTC. The V gene is TRBV6-5, the J gene TRBJ2-7; D perhaps matches TRBD1 (5 bases). CDR3 size: 15 residues. Between the trimmed V and J ends, which lost 0 bases and 2 bases, there was a span of 11 bases. Germline-derived CDR1 and CDR2 are MNHEY and SVGAGI.

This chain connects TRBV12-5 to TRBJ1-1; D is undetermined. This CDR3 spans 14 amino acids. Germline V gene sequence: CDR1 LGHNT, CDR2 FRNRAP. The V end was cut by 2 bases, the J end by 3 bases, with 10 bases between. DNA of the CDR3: TGTGCTAGTGGTTTGCGGACCACGGACACTGAAGCTTTCTTT. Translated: CASGLRTTDTEAFF. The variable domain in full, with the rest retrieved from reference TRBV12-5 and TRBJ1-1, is DARVTQTPRHKVTEMGQEVTMRCQPILGHNTVFWYRQTMMQGLELLAYFRNRAPLDDSGMPKDRFSAEMPDATLATLKIQPSEPRDSAVYFCASGLRTTDTEAFFGQGTRLTVV.

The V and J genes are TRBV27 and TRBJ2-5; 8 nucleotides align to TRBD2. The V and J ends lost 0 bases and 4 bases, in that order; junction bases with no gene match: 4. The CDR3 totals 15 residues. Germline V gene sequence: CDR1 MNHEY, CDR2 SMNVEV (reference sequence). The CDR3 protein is CASSLSEAGGETQYF. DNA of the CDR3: TGTGCCAGCAGTTTATCAGAGGCGGGAGGAGAGACCCAGTACTTC.

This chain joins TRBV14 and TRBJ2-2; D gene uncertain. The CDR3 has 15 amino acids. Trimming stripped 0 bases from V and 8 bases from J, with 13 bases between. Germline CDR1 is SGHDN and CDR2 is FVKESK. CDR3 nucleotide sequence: TGTGCCAGCAGCCAAGACTTCCCCCCTGCAGGGGAGCTGTTTTTT. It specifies CASSQDFPPAGELFF. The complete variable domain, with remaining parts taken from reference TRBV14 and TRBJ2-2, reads EAGVTQFPSHSVIEKGQTVTLRCDPISGHDNLYWYRRVMGKEIKFLLHFVKESKQDESGMPNNRFLAERTGGTYSTLKVQPAELEDSGVYFCASSQDFPPAGELFFGEGSRLTVL.

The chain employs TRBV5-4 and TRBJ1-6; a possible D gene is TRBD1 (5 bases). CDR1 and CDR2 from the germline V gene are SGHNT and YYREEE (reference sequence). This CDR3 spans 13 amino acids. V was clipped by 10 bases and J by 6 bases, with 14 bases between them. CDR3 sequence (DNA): TGTGCCGGTGGTCAGGGTTCTAATTCACCCCTCCACTTT. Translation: CAGGQGSNSPLHF.

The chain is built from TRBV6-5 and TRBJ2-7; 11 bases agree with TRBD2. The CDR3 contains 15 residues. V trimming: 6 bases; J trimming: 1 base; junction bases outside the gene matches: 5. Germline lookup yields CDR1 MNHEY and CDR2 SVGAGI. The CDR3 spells CASRVAGGGSYEQYF. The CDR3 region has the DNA TGTGCCAGCAGGGTAGCGGGAGGGGGTTCCTACGAGCAGTACTTC.

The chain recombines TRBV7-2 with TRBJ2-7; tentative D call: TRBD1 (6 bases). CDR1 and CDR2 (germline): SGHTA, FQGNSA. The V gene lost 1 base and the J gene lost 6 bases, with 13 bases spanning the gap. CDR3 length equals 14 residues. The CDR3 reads CASSLVQGYGEQYF. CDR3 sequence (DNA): TGTGCCAGCAGCTTAGTACAGGGATATGGCGAGCAGTACTTC.

Here the CDR3 reads CASSGSTYTDTQYF. The CDR3 DNA is TGTGCCAGCAGTGGGAGTACCTACACAGATACGCAGTATTTT. The rearrangement links TRBV27 to TRBJ2-3; possibly TRBD2 for D (5 bases). V shed 5 bases and J shed 2 bases, with 11 bases lying between them. The germline V gene encodes CDR1 MNHEY and CDR2 SMNVEV (reference sequence). The CDR3 spans 14 residues.

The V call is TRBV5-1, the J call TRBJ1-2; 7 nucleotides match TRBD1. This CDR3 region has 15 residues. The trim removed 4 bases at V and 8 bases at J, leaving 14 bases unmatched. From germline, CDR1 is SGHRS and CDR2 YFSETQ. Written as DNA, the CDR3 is TGCGCCAGCAGCCCCATAGGGGGACAGAATGGAGGCTACACCTTC. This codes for CASSPIGGQNGGYTF.

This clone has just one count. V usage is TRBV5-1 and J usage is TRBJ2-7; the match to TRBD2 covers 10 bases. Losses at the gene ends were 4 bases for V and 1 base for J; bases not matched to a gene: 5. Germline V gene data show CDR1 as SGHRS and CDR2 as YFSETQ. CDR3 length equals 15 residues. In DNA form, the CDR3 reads TGCGCCAGCAGCACCGGGACTAGCGTTTCCTACGAGCAGTACTTC. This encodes CASSTGTSVSYEQYF.

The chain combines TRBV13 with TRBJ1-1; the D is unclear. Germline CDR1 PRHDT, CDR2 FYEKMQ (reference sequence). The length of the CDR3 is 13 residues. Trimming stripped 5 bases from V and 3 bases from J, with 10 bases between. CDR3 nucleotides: TGTGCCAGCAGCGCGGGGTGGGACACTGAAGCTTTCTTT. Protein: CASSAGWDTEAFF. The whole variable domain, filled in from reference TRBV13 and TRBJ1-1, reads AAGVIQSPRHLIKEKRETATLKCYPIPRHDTVYWYQQGPGQDPQFLISFYEKMQSDKGSIPDRFSAQQFSDYHSELNMSSLELGDSALYFCASSAGWDTEAFFGQGTRLTVV.

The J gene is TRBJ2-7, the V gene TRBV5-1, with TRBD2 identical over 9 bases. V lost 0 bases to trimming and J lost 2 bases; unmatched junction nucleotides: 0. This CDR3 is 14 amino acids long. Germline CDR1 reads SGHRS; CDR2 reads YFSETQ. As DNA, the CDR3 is TGCGCCAGCAGCTTGGGGACTAGCGCCTACGAGCAGTACTTC. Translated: CASSLGTSAYEQYF.

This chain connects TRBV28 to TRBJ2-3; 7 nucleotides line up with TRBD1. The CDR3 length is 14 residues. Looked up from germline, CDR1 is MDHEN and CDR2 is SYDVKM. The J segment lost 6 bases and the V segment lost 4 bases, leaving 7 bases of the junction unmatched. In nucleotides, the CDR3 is TGTGCCAGCAGTTCCGGACAGGATGCTGATACGCAGTATTTT. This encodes CASSSGQDADTQYF.

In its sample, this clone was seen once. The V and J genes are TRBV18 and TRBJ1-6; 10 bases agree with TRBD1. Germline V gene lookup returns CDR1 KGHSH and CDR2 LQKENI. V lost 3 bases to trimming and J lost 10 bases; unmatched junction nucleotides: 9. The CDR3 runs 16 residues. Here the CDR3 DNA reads TGTGCCAGCTCACCTCCTCGGGACAGGGGCAGGTCACCCCTCCACTTT. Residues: CASSPPRDRGRSPLHF.

The CDR3 reads CASSESVGQETQYF. CDR3 nucleotides: TGCGCCAGCAGTGAAAGCGTGGGGCAAGAGACCCAGTACTTC. This chain joins TRBV10-1 and TRBJ2-5; the D is unclear. The CDR3 has 14 amino acids. Between the trimmed V and J ends, which lost 3 bases and 2 bases, there was a span of 10 bases. Germline values: CDR1 WNHNN, CDR2 SYGVQD (reference sequence).

The CDR3 nucleotides read TGTGCCAGCAGCTGGGGACTATTCTACGAGCAGTACTTC. Translation: CASSWGLFYEQYF. The J gene is TRBJ2-7, the V gene TRBV7-8, with 7 bases that match TRBD2. Germline V CDR1 and CDR2: SGHVS, FQNEAQ. The V gene end was trimmed by 4 bases and the J gene end by 3 bases; junction bases not matched to a gene: 3. The CDR3 has 13 residues.

CDR3 nucleotides: TGTGCCAGCGGGGAGACTAGCGGGAGGGCCTACGAGCAGTACTTC. Protein sequence: CASGETSGRAYEQYF. The chain is built from TRBV6-4 and TRBJ2-7; 14 bases match TRBD2. Germline-derived CDR1 and CDR2 are MRHNA and SNTAGT. With 8 bases clipped from V and 2 bases from J, the junction kept 5 bases outside the gene matches. The CDR3 totals 15 residues.